A single sample gave rise to the 10 T cell receptor beta chains below, sequenced in a study of T cell responses to AZD1222 COVID-19 vaccine. Profiled with immunoSEQ multiplex PCR; TCRdb holds only in-frame clones, not every one. The data show over 150,000 clones, more than 85% seen once. Material: peripheral blood, obtained 28 days after the second AZD1222 dose. Every receptor here comes from an adult who received the AZD1222 COVID-19 vaccine.

The CDR3 nucleotides read TGCGCCAGCGGACGGGGGGCGGCTAGCACAGATACGCAGTATTTT. Translating it yields CASGRGAASTDTQYF. The chain joins TRBV5-1 to TRBJ2-3; possibly TRBD2 for D (7 bases). The CDR3 is 15 amino acids. V lost 7 bases, J lost 0 bases, and 15 bases lay in between. Germline V CDR1 and CDR2: SGHRS, YFSETQ.

The chain joins TRBV28 to TRBJ2-5, with 9 bases that match TRBD1. This CDR3 contains 14 residues. Germline V CDR1 and CDR2: MDHEN, SYDVKM. With V trimmed by 3 bases and J by 3 bases, 2 bases remained unmatched. The CDR3 protein is CASSFRDREETQYF. As DNA, the CDR3 is TGTGCCAGCAGTTTCCGGGACAGGGAAGAGACCCAGTACTTC.

This sequence joins TRBV6-2 or TRBV6-3 and TRBJ1-1; D unresolved. The length of the CDR3 is 11 residues. The V and J ends lost 0 bases and 7 bases respectively, with 3 bases between them. Germline V CDR1 and CDR2: MNHEY, SVGEGT. The CDR3 nucleotides are TGTGCCAGCAGTTACTCGATTGAAGCTTTCTTT. Its translation is CASSYSIEAFF.

This chain links TRBV7-3 with TRBJ2-7, with 7 bases lining up with TRBD1. Germline V CDR1 and CDR2: SGHTA, FQGTGA. The junction had 20 bases not matched to a gene; V was cut back by 2 bases and J by 1 base. This CDR3 comprises 20 residues. In nucleotides, the CDR3 is TGTGCCAGCAGCTTACGCGAAACCGGAGAAGACAGGGTTTCATCCTACGAGCAGTACTTC. Its translation is CASSLRETGEDRVSSYEQYF.

The chain links TRBV6-5 to TRBJ1-2; tentative D call: TRBD1 (6 bases). This CDR3 spans 14 amino acids. V lost 4 bases and J 6 bases, leaving 15 bases between the germline ends. The germline V gene has CDR1 MNHEY and CDR2 SVGAGI. In DNA, the CDR3 is TGTGCCAGCAGTTCCCCGGGCAGGGGCGATGGCTACACCTTC. This sequence encodes CASSSPGRGDGYTF.

The chain employs TRBV4-1 and TRBJ2-7; 10 bases are shared with TRBD2. With 1 base clipped from V and 3 bases from J, the junction kept 3 bases outside the gene matches. This CDR3 is 15 amino acids long. The V gene's germline CDR1 is MGHRA and CDR2 YSYEKL. CDR3 loop: CASSQGTSGRYEQYF. The CDR3 DNA reads as TGCGCCAGCAGCCAAGGGACTAGCGGACGCTACGAGCAGTACTTC.

The chain combines TRBV12-5 with TRBJ1-1; 8 bases map to TRBD1. The J segment lost 4 bases and the V segment lost 6 bases, leaving 7 bases of the junction unmatched. The CDR3 is made up of 14 amino acids. Germline CDR1 and CDR2: LGHNT and FRNRAP. CDR3 amino acids: CASGTGDAGTEAFF. The CDR3 DNA is TGTGCTAGTGGGACAGGGGACGCGGGCACTGAAGCTTTCTTT. Drawing the rest from reference TRBV12-5 and TRBJ1-1, the complete variable domain is DARVTQTPRHKVTEMGQEVTMRCQPILGHNTVFWYRQTMMQGLELLAYFRNRAPLDDSGMPKDRFSAEMPDATLATLKIQPSEPRDSAVYFCASGTGDAGTEAFFGQGTRLTVV.

The chain recombines TRBV25-1 with TRBJ2-7, with D hard to call. The germline V and J ends were trimmed by 4 bases and 6 bases, with 7 bases remaining between them. The CDR3 contains 11 residues. Per the germline V gene, CDR1 is MGHDK and CDR2 is SYGVNS. This CDR3 is CASSGSSEQYF. The CDR3 DNA reads TGTGCCAGCAGTGGAAGTAGCGAGCAGTACTTC.

The chain combines TRBV20-1 with TRBJ1-2; maybe TRBD1 (5 bases). In germline, CDR1 is DFQATT, CDR2 SNEGSKA (reference sequence). V lost 6 bases, J lost 9 bases, and 14 bases lay in between. CDR3 size: 11 residues. CDR3: CSASPGLSYTF. The CDR3 DNA reads as TGCAGTGCCTCCCCAGGGCTCAGCTACACCTTC.

The rearrangement uses TRBV28 and TRBJ1-1, with 7 bases fitting TRBD1. V trimming: 2 bases; J trimming: 2 bases; junction bases outside the gene matches: 5. Germline V lookup: CDR1 MDHEN, CDR2 SYDVKM. The CDR3 extends over 15 amino acids. CDR3 sequence reads: CASSLLDRENTEAFF. In DNA form, the CDR3 reads TGTGCCAGCAGTTTACTAGACAGGGAAAACACTGAAGCTTTCTTT.